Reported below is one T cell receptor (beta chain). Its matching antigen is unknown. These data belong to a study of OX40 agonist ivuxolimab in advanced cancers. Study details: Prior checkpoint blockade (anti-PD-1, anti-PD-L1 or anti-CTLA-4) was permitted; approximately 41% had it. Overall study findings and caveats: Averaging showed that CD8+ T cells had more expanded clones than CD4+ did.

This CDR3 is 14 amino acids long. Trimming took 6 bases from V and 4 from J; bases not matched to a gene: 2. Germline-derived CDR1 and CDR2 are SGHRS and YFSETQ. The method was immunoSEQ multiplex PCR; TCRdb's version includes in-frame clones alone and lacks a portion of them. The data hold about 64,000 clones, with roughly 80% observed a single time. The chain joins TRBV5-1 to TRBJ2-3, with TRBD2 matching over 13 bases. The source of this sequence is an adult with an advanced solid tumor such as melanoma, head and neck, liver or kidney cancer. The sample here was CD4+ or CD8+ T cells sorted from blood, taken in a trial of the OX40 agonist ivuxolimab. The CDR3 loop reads CASTTSGGSDTQYF. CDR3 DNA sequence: TGCGCCAGCACGACTAGCGGGGGGTCAGATACGCAGTATTTT.